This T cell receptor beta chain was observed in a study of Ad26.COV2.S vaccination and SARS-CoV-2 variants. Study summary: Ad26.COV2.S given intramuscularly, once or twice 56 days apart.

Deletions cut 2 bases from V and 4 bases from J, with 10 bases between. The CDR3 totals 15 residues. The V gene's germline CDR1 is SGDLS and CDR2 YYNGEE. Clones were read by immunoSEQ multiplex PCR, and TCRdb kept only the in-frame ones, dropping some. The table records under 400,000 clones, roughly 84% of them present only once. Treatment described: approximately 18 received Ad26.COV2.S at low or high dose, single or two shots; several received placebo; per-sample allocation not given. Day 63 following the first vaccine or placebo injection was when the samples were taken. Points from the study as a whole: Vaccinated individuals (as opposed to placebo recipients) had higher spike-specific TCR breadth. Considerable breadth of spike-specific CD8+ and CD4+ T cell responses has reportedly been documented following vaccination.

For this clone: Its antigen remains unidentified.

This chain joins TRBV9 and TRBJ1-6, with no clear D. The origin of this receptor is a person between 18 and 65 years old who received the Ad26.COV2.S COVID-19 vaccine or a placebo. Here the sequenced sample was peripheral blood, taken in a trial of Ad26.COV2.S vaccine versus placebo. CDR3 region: CASSVQASYNSPLHF. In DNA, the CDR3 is TGTGCCAGCAGCGTCCAAGCTAGTTATAATTCACCCCTCCACTTT.